This TCR beta chain was retrieved from a study of T cell responses to AZD1222 COVID-19 vaccine. Notes on the study in general: Only a handful of AZD1222 recipients, several in all, had baseline seropositivity. Donors were chiefly white British, with a greater number of females, and clonal diversity was perhaps underestimated.

The junction had 2 bases not matched to a gene; V was cut back by 4 bases and J by 6 bases. CDR3 length: 13 amino acids. Germline V CDR1 and CDR2: MNHEY, SMNVEV (reference sequence). This clone was recorded a few times. What it binds is unknown. TCRdb keeps only in-frame clones here, not all; method: immunoSEQ multiplex PCR. The sample has some 180,000 clones, approximately 90% seen once; the top ten hold about 3.6%. This material consisted of peripheral blood, taken 28 days after the second dose of the MenACWY control vaccine. This sequence was found in an adult who received the MenACWY meningococcal vaccine as a control. The chain is built from TRBV27 and TRBJ2-1; TRBD2 matches at 8 bases. The CDR3 region has the DNA TGTGCCAGCAGTTCGGGACTAGTCAATGAGCAGTTCTTC. Translation gives CASSSGLVNEQFF.